The 14 T cell receptor beta chains below come from one sample, sequenced in a study of shared T cell receptors in the human thymus. Measured with immunoSEQ multiplex PCR; TCRdb has only the in-frame clones, and not every one. The sample comprises under 700,000 clones, about 84% of which are singletons, and approximately 0.013% rests with the top ten. These data also featured in a second study, about human thymus T cells.

Sequencing was performed on thymocytes. These receptors originate from a boy under two years old with a congenital heart defect.

The chain couples TRBV5-1 to TRBJ2-7; 10 bases agree with TRBD2. The ends lost 0 bases at V and 2 bases at J; junction bases unmatched: 2. Germline lookup yields CDR1 SGHRS and CDR2 YFSETQ. The CDR3 has 15 amino acids. The CDR3 DNA reads TGCGCCAGCAGCTTGGCCGGGACTAGCGCCTACGAGCAGTACTTC. Translated, it gives CASSLAGTSAYEQYF.

This chain links TRBV28 with TRBJ2-1; TRBD2 might be the D (5 bases). Germline V CDR1 and CDR2: MDHEN, SYDVKM. The CDR3 extends over 13 amino acids. Trimming cost V 6 bases and J 9 bases, with 15 bases left between them. As DNA, the CDR3 is TGTGCCAGCAGGCCGGGGTCCGTCAGTGAGCAGTTCTTC. Translating it yields CASRPGSVSEQFF.

This chain joins TRBV7-9 and TRBJ2-7, with 7 positions matching TRBD2. Germline V gives CDR1 SEHNR, CDR2 FQNEAQ (reference sequence). The CDR3 loop spans 14 amino acids. Trimming cost V 4 bases and J 2 bases; bases outside gene matches: 5. The CDR3 nucleotides are TGTGCCAGCAGCTGGGGCGGGAGACCCTACGAGCAGTACTTC. This sequence encodes CASSWGGRPYEQYF. Variable domain in full (rest from reference TRBV7-9 and TRBJ2-7): DTGVSQNPRHKITKRGQNVTFRCDPISEHNRLYWYRQTLGQGPEFLTYFQNEAQLEKSRLLSDRFSAERPKGSFSTLEIQRTEQGDSAMYLCASSWGGRPYEQYFGPGTRLTVT.

This chain uses TRBV4-1 with TRBJ2-7; D is uncertain. CDR1 is MGHRA and CDR2 is YSYEKL in the germline V gene. This CDR3 has 13 amino acids. Trimming left V 0 bases short and J 5 bases short, with 8 bases between. The CDR3 DNA is TGCGCCAGCAGCCAAGAAGTGGGCGACGAGCAGTACTTC. Residues: CASSQEVGDEQYF.

V usage is TRBV6-5 and J usage is TRBJ2-7; 10 bases are shared with TRBD1. Germline loops: CDR1 MNHEY, CDR2 SVGAGI. The J segment lost 5 bases and the V segment lost 2 bases, leaving 3 bases of the junction unmatched. The CDR3 covers 14 residues. For the CDR3, the DNA is TGTGCCAGCAGTTACACGGGACAGGGGAACGAGCAGTACTTC. Its translation: CASSYTGQGNEQYF.

This clone was observed once. This chain links TRBV6-5 with TRBJ1-4; 7 bases are shared with TRBD1. The junction had 6 bases not matched to a gene; V was cut back by 6 bases and J by 5 bases. Per germline, CDR1 MNHEY and CDR2 SVGAGI. CDR3 length equals 14 residues. For the CDR3, the DNA is TGTGCCAGCAGGGTGGGACAGATCAATGAAAAACTGTTTTTT. Encoded protein: CASRVGQINEKLFF.

The chain uses TRBV19 and TRBJ1-5; D may be TRBD1 (6 bases). In germline, CDR1 is LNHDA, CDR2 SQIVND (reference sequence). Trimming cost V 6 bases and J 0 bases, with 15 bases left between them. The CDR3 runs to 16 residues. In DNA, the CDR3 is TGTGCCAGTAGGGACAGATGGGTCTATAGCAATCAGCCCCAGCATTTT. Translated, it gives CASRDRWVYSNQPQHF.

This chain joins TRBV27 and TRBJ2-5; no clear D. The CDR3 covers 14 residues. Germline CDR1 and CDR2: MNHEY and SMNVEV (reference sequence). Between the trimmed V and J ends, which lost 0 bases and 5 bases, there was a span of 10 bases. This CDR3 is CASSLSQNWETQYF. CDR3 DNA: TGTGCCAGCAGTTTATCCCAGAATTGGGAGACCCAGTACTTC.

The chain recombines TRBV10-3 with TRBJ2-1; no clear D gene. Trimming took off 6 bases at V and 5 bases at J, with 5 bases between the two ends. CDR1 and CDR2 from the germline V gene are ENHRY and SYGVKD. The CDR3 totals 11 residues. The CDR3 reads CAIRANNEQFF. The CDR3 coding sequence is TGTGCCATCAGGGCAAACAATGAGCAGTTCTTC.

The chain links TRBV27 to TRBJ2-7; unclear D gene. Trimming removed 3 bases from V and 0 bases from J, with 6 bases in between. The V gene's germline CDR1 is MNHEY and CDR2 SMNVEV (reference sequence). The CDR3 is 13 residues long. The CDR3 protein is CASSFSPSYEQYF. CDR3 nucleotide sequence: TGTGCCAGCAGTTTCTCCCCCTCCTACGAGCAGTACTTC.

The gene calls are TRBV5-6 and TRBJ1-1; D remains unclear. Trimming pared 0 bases from V and 0 bases from J, leaving 12 bases between. The CDR3 runs 16 residues. In germline, CDR1 is SGHDT, CDR2 YYEEEE. The CDR3 here is CASSLGVAALNTEAFF. As DNA, the CDR3 is TGTGCCAGCAGCTTGGGGGTAGCAGCCCTGAACACTGAAGCTTTCTTT.

The V call is TRBV25-1, the J call TRBJ2-7; tentative D call: TRBD2 (6 bases). The germline CDR1 and CDR2 sequences are MGHDK and SYGVNS. V shed 4 bases and J shed 3 bases, with 10 bases lying between them. This CDR3 is 13 amino acids long. As DNA, the CDR3 is TGTGCCAGCAGTGTAGGTAGCGGCTACGAGCAGTACTTC. It specifies CASSVGSGYEQYF.

The V call is TRBV5-4, the J call TRBJ2-7; tentatively, D is TRBD2 (7 bases). In germline, CDR1 is SGHNT, CDR2 YYREEE (reference sequence). V lost 4 bases and J 1 base, leaving 18 bases between the germline ends. This CDR3 spans 16 amino acids. CDR3 amino acids: CASSPGGGAHSYEQYF. CDR3 in DNA: TGTGCCAGCAGCCCCGGTGGGGGGGCTCATTCCTACGAGCAGTACTTC.

The chain is built from TRBV18 and TRBJ2-1; D might be TRBD2 (5 bases). With 3 bases removed from V and 6 bases from J, the gap between germline ends came to 18 bases. Germline V gene data show CDR1 as KGHSH and CDR2 as LQKENI. The CDR3 sequence is 16 residues long. The DNA of the CDR3 is TGTGCCAGCTCACCGAAAAGTGGTGGAGGAGCCAATGAGCAGTTCTTC. Translating it yields CASSPKSGGGANEQFF.